Shown below are 7 T cell receptor beta chains from a single sample sequenced in a study of cytomegalovirus exposure and HLA in healthy donors. Vbeta (60) and Jbeta (13) primers were used in the PCR. The table came from immunoSEQ multiplex PCR; TCRdb's copy has only in-frame clones and leaves some out. The sample yields around 100,000 clones, 79% seen once. Specimen: PBMCs. The receptors originated from a woman between 18 and 29 years old in good health and CMV-seropositive.

This clone came up once. As DNA, the CDR3 is TGTGCCAAGAAATACGGACAAGCAGACTATGGCTACACCTTC. Translated: CAKKYGQADYGYTF. V and J are TRBV30 and TRBJ1-2; D perhaps matches TRBD1 (5 bases). The CDR3 runs 14 residues. Germline V lookup: CDR1 GTSNPN, CDR2 SVGIG (reference sequence). Trimming cost V 8 bases and J 3 bases, with 19 bases left between them.

This chain joins TRBV6-5 and TRBJ1-2; 7 bases align to TRBD1. This CDR3 is 13 amino acids long. CDR1 and CDR2 (germline): MNHEY, SVGAGI. The ends lost 6 bases at V and 5 bases at J; junction bases unmatched: 6. The CDR3 region has the DNA TGTGCCAGCAGACCTACAGGGGTATATGGCTACACCTTC. Its protein is CASRPTGVYGYTF.

This clone was seen a handful of times. The rearrangement links TRBV5-6 to TRBJ1-2; D remains ambiguous. The CDR3 length is 14 residues. V was clipped by 4 bases and J by 4 bases, with 14 bases between them. CDR1 is SGHDT and CDR2 is YYEEEE in the germline V gene. Written as DNA, the CDR3 is TGTGCCAGCAGCAACCAGGACTTCTCCTATGGCTACACCTTC. This sequence encodes CASSNQDFSYGYTF.

The rearrangement links TRBV20-1 to TRBJ2-1, with D possibly TRBD1 on 5 matching bases. V lost 3 bases to trimming and J lost 13 bases, with 13 bases between them. There are 11 residues in the CDR3. CDR1 DFQATT and CDR2 SNEGSKA come from the germline V gene (reference sequence). Here the CDR3 DNA reads TGCAGTGCTAGGGACACTTTAGCCCAGTTCTTC. This gives the protein CSARDTLAQFF.

The V and J genes are TRBV27 and TRBJ2-5, with a possible D match to TRBD1 (6 bases). Germline V CDR1 and CDR2: MNHEY, SMNVEV (reference sequence). Trimming removed 4 bases from V and 5 bases from J, with 8 bases in between. The CDR3 is made up of 12 amino acids. This CDR3 is CASSSRGETQYF. The CDR3 DNA sequence: TGTGCCAGCAGTTCCAGGGGTGAGACCCAGTACTTC.

The chain has TRBV7-9 and TRBJ1-1; 9 nucleotides line up with TRBD1. With 4 bases clipped from V and 8 bases from J, the junction kept 11 bases outside the gene matches. CDR1 and CDR2 (germline): SEHNR, FQNEAQ (reference sequence). The CDR3 has 15 amino acids. CDR3 bases: TGTGCCAGCAGCTCAAAATCAGGACAGGGGAAGGAAGCTTTCTTT. Translating gives CASSSKSGQGKEAFF.

This chain links TRBV2 with TRBJ1-6, with D unclear. CDR1 SNHLY and CDR2 FYNNEI come from the germline V gene. This CDR3 has 12 residues. V was trimmed by 8 bases and J by 7 bases, leaving 9 bases between them. The CDR3 region has the DNA TGTGCCAGCTCGAGGGAAAATTCACCCCTCCACTTT. Its protein product is CASSRENSPLHF.